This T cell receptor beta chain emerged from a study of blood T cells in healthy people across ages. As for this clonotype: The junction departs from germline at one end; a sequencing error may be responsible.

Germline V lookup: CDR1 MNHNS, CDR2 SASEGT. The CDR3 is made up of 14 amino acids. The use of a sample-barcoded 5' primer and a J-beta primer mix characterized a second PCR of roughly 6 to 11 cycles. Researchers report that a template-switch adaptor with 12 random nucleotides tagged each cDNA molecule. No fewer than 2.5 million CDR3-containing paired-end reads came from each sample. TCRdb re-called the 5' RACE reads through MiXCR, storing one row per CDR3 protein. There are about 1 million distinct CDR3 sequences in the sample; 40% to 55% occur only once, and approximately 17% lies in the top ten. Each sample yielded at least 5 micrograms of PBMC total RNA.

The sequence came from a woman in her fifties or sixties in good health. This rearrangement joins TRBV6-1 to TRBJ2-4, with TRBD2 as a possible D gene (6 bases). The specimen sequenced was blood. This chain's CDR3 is CASGGDWAKNSQYF. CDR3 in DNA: TGTGCCAGCGGAGGGGACTGGGCCAAAAACAGTCAGTACTTC.